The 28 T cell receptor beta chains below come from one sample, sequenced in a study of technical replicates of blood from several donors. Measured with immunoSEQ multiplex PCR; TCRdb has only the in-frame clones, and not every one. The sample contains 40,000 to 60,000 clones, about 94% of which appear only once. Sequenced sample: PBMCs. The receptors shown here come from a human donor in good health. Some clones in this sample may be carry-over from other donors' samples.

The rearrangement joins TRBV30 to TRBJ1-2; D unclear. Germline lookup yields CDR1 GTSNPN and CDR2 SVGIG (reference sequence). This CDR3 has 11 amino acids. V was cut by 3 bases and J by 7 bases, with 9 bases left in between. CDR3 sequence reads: CAWSAASGYTF. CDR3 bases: TGTGCCTGGAGCGCCGCCAGTGGCTACACCTTC.

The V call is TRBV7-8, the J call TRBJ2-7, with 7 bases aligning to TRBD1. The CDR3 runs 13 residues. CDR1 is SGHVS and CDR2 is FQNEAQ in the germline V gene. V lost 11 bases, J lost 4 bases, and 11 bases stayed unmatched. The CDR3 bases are TGTGCCGGATCGCCGGGACAGATATACGAGCAGTACTTC. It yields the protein CAGSPGQIYEQYF.

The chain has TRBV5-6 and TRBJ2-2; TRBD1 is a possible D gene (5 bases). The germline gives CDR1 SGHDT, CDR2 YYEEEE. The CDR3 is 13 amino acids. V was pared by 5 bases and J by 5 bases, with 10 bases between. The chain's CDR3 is CASRGRRTGELFF. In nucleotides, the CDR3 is TGTGCCAGCAGGGGGCGTCGGACCGGGGAGCTGTTTTTT. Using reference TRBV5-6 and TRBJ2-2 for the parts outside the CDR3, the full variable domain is DAGVTQSPTHLIKTRGQQVTLRCSPKSGHDTVSWYQQALGQGPQFIFQYYEEEERQRGNFPDRFSGHQFPNYSSELNVNALLLGDSALYLCASRGRRTGELFFGEGSRLTVL.

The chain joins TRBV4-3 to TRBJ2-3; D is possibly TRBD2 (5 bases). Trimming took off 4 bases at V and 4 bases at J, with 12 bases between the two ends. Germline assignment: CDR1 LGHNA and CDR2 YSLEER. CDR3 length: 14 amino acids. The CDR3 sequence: CASSRLRVSDTQYF. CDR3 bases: TGCGCCAGCAGCCGACTACGAGTGTCAGATACGCAGTATTTT.

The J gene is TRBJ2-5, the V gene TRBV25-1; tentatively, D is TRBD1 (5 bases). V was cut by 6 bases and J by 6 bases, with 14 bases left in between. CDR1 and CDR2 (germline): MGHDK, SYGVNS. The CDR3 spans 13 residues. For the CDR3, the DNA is TGTGCCAGCAGGGCAGGGTCGTCGAAGACCCAGTACTTC. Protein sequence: CASRAGSSKTQYF.

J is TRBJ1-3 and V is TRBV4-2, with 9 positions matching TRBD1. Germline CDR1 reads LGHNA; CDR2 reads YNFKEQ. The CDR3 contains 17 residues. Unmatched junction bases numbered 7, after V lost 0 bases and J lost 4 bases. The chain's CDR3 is CASSQDWKGQGGNTIYF. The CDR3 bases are TGTGCCAGCAGCCAAGATTGGAAGGGACAGGGAGGAAACACCATATATTTT.

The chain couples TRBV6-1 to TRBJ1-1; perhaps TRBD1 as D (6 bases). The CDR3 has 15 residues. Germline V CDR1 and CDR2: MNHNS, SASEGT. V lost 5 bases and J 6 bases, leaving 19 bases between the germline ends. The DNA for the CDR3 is TGTGCCAGCAGTTTCCCCCGGGGGGCGAGGGCTGAAGCTTTCTTT. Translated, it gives CASSFPRGARAEAFF.

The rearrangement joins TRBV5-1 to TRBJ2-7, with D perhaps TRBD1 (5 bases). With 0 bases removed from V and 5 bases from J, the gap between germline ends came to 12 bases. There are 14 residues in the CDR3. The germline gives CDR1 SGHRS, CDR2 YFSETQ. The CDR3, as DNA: TGCGCCAGCAGCTTGGGAGCAGGGTACAACGAGCAGTACTTC. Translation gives CASSLGAGYNEQYF.

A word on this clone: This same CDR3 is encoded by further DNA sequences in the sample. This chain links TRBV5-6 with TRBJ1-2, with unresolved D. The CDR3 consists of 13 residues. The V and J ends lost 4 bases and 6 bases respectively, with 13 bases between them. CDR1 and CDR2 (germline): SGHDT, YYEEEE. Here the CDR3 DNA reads TGTGCCAGCAGCCTACAAGGAGAGGATGGCTACACCTTC. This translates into CASSLQGEDGYTF.

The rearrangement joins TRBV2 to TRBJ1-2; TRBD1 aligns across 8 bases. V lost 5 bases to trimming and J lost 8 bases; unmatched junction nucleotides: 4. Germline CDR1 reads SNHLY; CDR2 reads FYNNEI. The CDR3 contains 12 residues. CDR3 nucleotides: TGTGCCAGCAGTTCCAGGGGGCAAGGCTACACCTTC. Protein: CASSSRGQGYTF.

The CDR3 spells CASRPGTVQDTQYF. CDR3 nucleotides: TGTGCCAGCAGACCCGGGACTGTTCAGGATACGCAGTATTTT. The genes are TRBV28 and TRBJ2-3, with D perhaps TRBD2 (6 bases). Trimming pared 6 bases from V and 6 bases from J, leaving 16 bases between. CDR3 length: 14 amino acids. The germline CDR1 and CDR2 sequences are MDHEN and SYDVKM. Based on the CDR3 plus reference TRBV28 and TRBJ2-3, the full variable domain is DVKVTQSSRYLVKRTGEKVFLECVQDMDHENMFWYRQDPGLGLRLIYFSYDVKMKEKGDIPEGYSVSREKKERFSLILESASTNQTSMYLCASRPGTVQDTQYFGPGTRLTVL.

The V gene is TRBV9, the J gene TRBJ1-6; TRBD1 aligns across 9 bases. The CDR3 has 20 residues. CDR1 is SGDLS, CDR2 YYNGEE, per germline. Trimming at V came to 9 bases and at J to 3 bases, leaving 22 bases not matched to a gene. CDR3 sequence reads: CATPRGNRGRAAGYNSPLHF. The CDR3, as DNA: TGTGCCACCCCCCGGGGAAACAGGGGGCGGGCGGCCGGCTATAATTCACCCCTCCACTTT.

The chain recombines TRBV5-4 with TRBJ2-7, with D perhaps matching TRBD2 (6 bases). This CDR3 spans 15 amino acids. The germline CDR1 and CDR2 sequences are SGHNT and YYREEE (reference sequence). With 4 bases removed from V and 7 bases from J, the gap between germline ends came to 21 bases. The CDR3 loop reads CASSPEGLGLREQYF. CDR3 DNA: TGTGCCAGCAGCCCGGAGGGCCTCGGGTTAAGGGAGCAGTACTTC.

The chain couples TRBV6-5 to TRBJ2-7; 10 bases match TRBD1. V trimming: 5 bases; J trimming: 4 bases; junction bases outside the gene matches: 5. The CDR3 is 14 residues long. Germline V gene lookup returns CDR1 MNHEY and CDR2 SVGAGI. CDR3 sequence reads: CASSRDRGYYEQYF. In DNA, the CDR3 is TGTGCCAGCAGTCGGGACAGGGGATATTACGAGCAGTACTTC.

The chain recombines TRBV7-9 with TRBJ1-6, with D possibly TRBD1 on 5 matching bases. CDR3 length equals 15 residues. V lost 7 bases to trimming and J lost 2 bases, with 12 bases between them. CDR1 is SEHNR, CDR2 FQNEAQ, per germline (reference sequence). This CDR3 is CASTLGQTYNSPLHF. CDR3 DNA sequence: TGTGCCAGCACCTTGGGGCAGACCTATAATTCACCCCTCCACTTT.

The CDR3 here is CASSQDRSLSGNTIYF. CDR3 bases: TGCGCCAGCAGCCAAGATAGGAGCCTTTCTGGAAACACCATATATTTT. V and J are TRBV4-3 and TRBJ1-3; D call uncertain. Trimming pared 0 bases from V and 1 base from J, leaving 10 bases between. CDR3 length: 16 amino acids. In germline, CDR1 is LGHNA, CDR2 YSLEER.

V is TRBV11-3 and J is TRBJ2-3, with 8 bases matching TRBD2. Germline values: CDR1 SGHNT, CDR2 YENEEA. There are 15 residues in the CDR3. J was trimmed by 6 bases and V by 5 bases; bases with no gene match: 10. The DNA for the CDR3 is TGTGCCAGCAGCGTAAAGCGGGAGTGGTTGGATACGCAGTATTTT. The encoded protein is CASSVKREWLDTQYF.

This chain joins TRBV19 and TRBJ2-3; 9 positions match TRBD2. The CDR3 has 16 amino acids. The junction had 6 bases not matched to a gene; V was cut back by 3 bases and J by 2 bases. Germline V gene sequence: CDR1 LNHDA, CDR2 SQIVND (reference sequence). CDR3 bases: TGTGCCAGTAGTATCACAGCGGGGGGCCCCACAGATACGCAGTATTTT. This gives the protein CASSITAGGPTDTQYF.

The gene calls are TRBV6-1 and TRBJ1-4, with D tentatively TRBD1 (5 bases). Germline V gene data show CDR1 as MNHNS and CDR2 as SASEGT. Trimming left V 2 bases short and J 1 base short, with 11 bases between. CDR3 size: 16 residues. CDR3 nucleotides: TGTGCCAGCAGTGAAAATCTGGGGCGAACTAATGAAAAACTGTTTTTT. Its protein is CASSENLGRTNEKLFF.

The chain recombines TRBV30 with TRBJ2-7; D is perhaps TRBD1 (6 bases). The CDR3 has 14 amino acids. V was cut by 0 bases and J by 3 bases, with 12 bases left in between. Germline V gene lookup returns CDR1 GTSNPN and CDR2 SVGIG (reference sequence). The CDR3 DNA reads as TGTGCCTGGAGTGTACTGGCCAGGGGCTACGAGCAGTACTTC. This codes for CAWSVLARGYEQYF.

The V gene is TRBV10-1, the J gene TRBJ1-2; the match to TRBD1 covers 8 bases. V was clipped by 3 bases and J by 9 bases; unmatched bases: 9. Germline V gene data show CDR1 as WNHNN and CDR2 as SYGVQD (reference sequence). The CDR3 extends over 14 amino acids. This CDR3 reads CASSEEGQVVCYTF. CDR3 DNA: TGCGCCAGCAGTGAAGAGGGACAGGTCGTTTGCTACACCTTC.

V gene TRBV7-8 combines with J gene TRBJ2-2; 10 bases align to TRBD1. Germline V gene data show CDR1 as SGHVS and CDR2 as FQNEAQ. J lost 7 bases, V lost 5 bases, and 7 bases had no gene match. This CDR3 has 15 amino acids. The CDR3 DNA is TGTGCCAGCAGCCCAGACAGGGGGCAAGGCGGGGAGCTGTTTTTT. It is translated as CASSPDRGQGGELFF. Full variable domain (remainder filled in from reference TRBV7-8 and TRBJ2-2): GAGVSQSPRYKVAKRGQDVALRCDPISGHVSLFWYQQALGQGPEFLTYFQNEAQLDKSGLPSDRFFAERPEGSVSTLKIQRTQQEDSAVYLCASSPDRGQGGELFFGEGSRLTVL.

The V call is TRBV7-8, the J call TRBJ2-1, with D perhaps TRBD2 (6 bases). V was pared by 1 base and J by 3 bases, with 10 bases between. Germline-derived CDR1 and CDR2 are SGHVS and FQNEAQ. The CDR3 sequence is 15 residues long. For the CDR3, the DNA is TGTGCCAGCAGCTTAGAGGTAGCGGTCTACAATGAGCAGTTCTTC. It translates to CASSLEVAVYNEQFF.

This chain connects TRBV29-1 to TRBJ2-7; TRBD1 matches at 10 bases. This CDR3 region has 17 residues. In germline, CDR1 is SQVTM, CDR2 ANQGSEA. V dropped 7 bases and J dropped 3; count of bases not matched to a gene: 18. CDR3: CSARGGQGPFGVYEQYF. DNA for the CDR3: TGCAGCGCCCGGGGGGGACAGGGGCCCTTTGGGGTCTACGAGCAGTACTTC.

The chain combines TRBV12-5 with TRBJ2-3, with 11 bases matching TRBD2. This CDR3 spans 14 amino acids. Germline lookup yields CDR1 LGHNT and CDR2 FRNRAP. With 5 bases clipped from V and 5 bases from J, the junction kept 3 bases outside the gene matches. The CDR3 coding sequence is TGTGCTAGTGGTATAGCGGGGGGGCAAGATACGCAGTATTTT. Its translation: CASGIAGGQDTQYF.

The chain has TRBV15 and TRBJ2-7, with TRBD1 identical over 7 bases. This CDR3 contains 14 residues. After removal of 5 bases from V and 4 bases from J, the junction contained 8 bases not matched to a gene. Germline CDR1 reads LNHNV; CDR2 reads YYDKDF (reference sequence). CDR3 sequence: CATSPEGTAYEQYF. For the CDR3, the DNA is TGTGCCACCAGCCCAGAGGGGACAGCGTACGAGCAGTACTTC.

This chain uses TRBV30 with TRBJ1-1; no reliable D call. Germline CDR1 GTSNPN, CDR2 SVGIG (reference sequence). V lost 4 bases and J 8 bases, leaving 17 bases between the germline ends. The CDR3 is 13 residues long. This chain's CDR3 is CAWTLPPGMEAFF. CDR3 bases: TGTGCCTGGACCCTACCCCCGGGAATGGAAGCTTTCTTT.

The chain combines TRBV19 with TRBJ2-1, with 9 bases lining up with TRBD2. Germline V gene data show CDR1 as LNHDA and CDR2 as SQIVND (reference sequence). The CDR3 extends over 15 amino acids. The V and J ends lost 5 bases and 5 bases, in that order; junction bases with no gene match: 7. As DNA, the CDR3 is TGTGCCAGTAGTGGCAGGACTAGCGCCAACAATGAGCAGTTCTTC. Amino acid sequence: CASSGRTSANNEQFF.